The T cell receptor (beta chain) described here comes from a study of blood T cell repertoires in COVID-19. Profiled with immunoSEQ multiplex PCR; TCRdb holds only in-frame clones, not every one. The repertoire includes roughly 140,000 clones, 80% to 90% of them detected once, and roughly 3.5% sits in the top ten. This TCR was sampled from a man between 70 and 80 years old with acute or convalescent COVID-19. The sample taken for sequencing was peripheral blood.

The CDR3 DNA sequence: TGTGCCAGCAGCTTAGGTGGTGCGTTATCCTACGAGCAGTACTTC. This translates into CASSLGGALSYEQYF. The gene calls are TRBV7-9 and TRBJ2-7; D is uncertain. The CDR3 totals 15 residues. Trimming removed 1 base at V and 1 base at J, with 11 bases between. Germline CDR1 reads SEHNR; CDR2 reads FQNEAQ (reference sequence).